The clone carrying this T cell receptor beta chain was picked up a small number of times. What it recognizes is unknown. This CDR3 contains 14 residues. CDR1 is KGHDR, CDR2 SFDVKD, per germline. Deletions cut 8 bases from V and 1 base from J, with 14 bases between. Unique-molecular-identifier-tagged TCR beta cDNA libraries were used. Each batch of about 0.9 to 10 million T cells produced 500,000 to 600,000 cDNA molecules. TCRdb re-derived calls from the PCR reads in MiXCR, one entry per CDR3 protein. The sample has about 540,000 distinct CDR3 sequences; less than 40% are singletons. The entry originates in a study of post-analysis software for immune sequencing data. Study outcomes and limitations: The five TRBV segments detected at higher frequency in patients than in controls included TRBV5-6, TRBV5-1 and TRBV20-1. Strong co-clustering by F measure linked samples that shared a preparation batch. When compared against controls, multiple sclerosis patients showed significantly lower normalized Chao1 diversity.

J is TRBJ2-7 and V is TRBV24-1; D is tentatively TRBD1 or TRBD2 (6 bases each). Sequences were obtained from blood. This receptor was obtained from a girl under 18 with multiple sclerosis. The CDR3 protein is CATKRGQLSYEQYF. For the CDR3, the DNA is TGTGCCACCAAACGGGGGCAGCTATCCTACGAGCAGTACTTC.